The clone carrying this T cell receptor (beta chain) was observed a handful of times. Its antigen is currently unknown. TCRdb's table, derived via immunoSEQ multiplex PCR, lists solely in-frame clones and lacks some. The repertoire holds about 130,000 clones, with 85% to 90% as singletons. Trimming pared 7 bases from V and 7 bases from J, leaving 16 bases between. The CDR3 length is 14 residues. CDR1 is SGHDN, CDR2 FVKESK, per germline. Donors came from a validation cohort of approximately 110 subjects, distinct from the first 666-subject cohort. The data are from a study of cytomegalovirus exposure and HLA in healthy donors. Notes on the study in general: Within the 95 to 150 validation repertoires, first-cohort TCR clusters tended to co-occur, according to a later analysis.

Sequencing was done on a sample of PBMCs. V and J are TRBV14 and TRBJ1-4; maybe TRBD1 (5 bases). This clonotype originated in a woman between 18 and 29 years old in good health and CMV-seronegative. The CDR3 loop reads CASILSGGGEKLFF. CDR3 DNA: TGTGCCAGCATTCTCAGCGGCGGGGGTGAAAAACTGTTTTTT.